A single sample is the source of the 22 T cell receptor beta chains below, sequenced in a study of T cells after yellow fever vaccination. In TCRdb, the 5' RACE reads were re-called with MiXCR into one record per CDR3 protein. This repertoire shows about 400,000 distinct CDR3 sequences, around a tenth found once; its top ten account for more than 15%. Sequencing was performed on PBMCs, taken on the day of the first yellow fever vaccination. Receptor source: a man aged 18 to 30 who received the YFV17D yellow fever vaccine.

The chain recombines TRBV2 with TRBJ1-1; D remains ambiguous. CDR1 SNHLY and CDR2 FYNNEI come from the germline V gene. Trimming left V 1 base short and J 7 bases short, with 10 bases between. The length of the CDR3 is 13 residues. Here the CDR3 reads CASSEGHSYEAFF. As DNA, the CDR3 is TGTGCCAGCAGTGAAGGACACAGTTATGAAGCTTTCTTT.

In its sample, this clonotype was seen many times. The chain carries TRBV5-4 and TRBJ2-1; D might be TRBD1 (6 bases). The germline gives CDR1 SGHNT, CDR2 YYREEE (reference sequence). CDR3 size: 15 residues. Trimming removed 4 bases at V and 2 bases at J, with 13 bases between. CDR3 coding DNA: TGTGCCAGCAGCCCCGGGGCAGGGGCCTACAATGAGCAGTTCTTC. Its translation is CASSPGAGAYNEQFF.

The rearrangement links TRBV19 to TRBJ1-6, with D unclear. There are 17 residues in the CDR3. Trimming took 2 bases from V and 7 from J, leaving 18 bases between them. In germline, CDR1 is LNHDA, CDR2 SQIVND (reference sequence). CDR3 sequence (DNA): TGTGCCAGTAGTATAAATCGGTCAGCGTTCGGGAATTCACCCCTCCACTTT. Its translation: CASSINRSAFGNSPLHF.

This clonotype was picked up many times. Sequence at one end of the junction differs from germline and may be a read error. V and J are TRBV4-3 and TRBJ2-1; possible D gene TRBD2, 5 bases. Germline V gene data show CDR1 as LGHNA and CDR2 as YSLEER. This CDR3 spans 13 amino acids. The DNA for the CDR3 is TGCGCCAGCAGCCAAGAGACCGGACTTAGAGAGATCTTC. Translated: CASSQETGLREIF.

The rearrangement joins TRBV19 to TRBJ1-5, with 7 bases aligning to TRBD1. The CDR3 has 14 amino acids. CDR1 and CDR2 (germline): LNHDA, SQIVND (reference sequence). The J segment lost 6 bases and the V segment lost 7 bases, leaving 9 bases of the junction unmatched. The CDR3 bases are TGTGCCAGTACCGCGACAGGGCATCGTCAGCCCCAGCATTTT. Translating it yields CASTATGHRQPQHF.

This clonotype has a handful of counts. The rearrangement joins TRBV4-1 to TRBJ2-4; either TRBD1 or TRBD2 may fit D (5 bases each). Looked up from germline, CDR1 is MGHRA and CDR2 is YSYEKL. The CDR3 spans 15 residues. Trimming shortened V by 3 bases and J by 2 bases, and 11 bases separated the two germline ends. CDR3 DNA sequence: TGCGCCAGCAGCCAGGGGCCGGGAACCAAAAACATTCAGTACTTC. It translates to CASSQGPGTKNIQYF.

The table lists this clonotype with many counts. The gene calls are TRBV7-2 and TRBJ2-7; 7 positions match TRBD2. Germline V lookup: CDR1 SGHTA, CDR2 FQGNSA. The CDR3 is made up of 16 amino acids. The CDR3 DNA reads TGTGCCAGCAGCTTAGATAGTGGATTCTCTAGCGGCTCTCTCACAGTC. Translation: CASSLDSGFSSGSLTV.

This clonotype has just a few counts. CDR3 coding DNA: TGCGCCAGCAGCTTGGGGGTCCCGAACACCGGGGAGCTGTTTTTT. Translation: CASSLGVPNTGELFF. The rearrangement joins TRBV5-1 to TRBJ2-2; D is unresolved. Germline CDR1 SGHRS, CDR2 YFSETQ. The CDR3 contains 15 residues. The ends were cut back, 0 bases at V and 0 bases at J, with 6 bases in the middle. The full variable domain, completed using reference TRBV5-1 and TRBJ2-2, is KAGVTQTPRYLIKTRGQQVTLSCSPISGHRSVSWYQQTPGQGLQFLFEYFSETQRNKGNFPGRFSGRQFSNSRSEMNVSTLELGDSALYLCASSLGVPNTGELFFGEGSRLTVL.

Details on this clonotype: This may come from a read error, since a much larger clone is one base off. CDR3 in amino acids: CASSVGDLQESQYF. CDR3 sequence (DNA): TGTGCCAGCAGTGTTGGGGACCTACAAGAGAGCCAGTACTTC. J is TRBJ2-5 and V is TRBV6-4; D is tentatively TRBD1 or TRBD2 (5 bases each). The V gene's germline CDR1 is MRHNA and CDR2 SNTAGT. This CDR3 is built from 14 residues.

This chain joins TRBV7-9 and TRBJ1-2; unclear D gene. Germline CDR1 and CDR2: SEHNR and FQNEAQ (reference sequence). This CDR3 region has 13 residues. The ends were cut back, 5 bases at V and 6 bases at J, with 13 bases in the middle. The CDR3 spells CASSLGTLDGYTF. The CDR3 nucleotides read TGTGCCAGCAGCCTAGGCACGTTGGATGGCTACACCTTC.

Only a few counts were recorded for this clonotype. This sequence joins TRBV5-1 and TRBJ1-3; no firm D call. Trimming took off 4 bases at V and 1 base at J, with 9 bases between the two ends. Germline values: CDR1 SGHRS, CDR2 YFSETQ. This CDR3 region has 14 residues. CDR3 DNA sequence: TGCGCCAGCAGCCCTACAGAGTCTGGAAACACCATATATTTT. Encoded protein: CASSPTESGNTIYF.

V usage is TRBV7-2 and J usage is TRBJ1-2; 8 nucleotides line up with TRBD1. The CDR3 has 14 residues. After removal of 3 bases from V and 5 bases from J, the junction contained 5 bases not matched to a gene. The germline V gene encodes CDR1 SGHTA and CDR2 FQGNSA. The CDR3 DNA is TGTGCCAGCAGCTTGAACAGGGGGTATTATGGCTACACCTTC. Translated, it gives CASSLNRGYYGYTF.

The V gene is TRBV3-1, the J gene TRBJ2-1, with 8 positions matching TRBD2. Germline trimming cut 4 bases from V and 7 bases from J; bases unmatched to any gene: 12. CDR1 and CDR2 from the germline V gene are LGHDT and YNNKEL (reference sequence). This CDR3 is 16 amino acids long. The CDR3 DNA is TGTGCCAGCAGCCGCCGACCAGCGGGGGCTGGGAATGAGCAGTTCTTC. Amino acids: CASSRRPAGAGNEQFF.

CDR3 loop: CASSVSGTLDSNQPQHF. The CDR3 coding sequence is TGTGCCAGCTCAGTATCCGGGACACTTGATAGCAATCAGCCCCAGCATTTT. V and J are TRBV18 and TRBJ1-5; D possibly corresponds to TRBD1 (6 bases). Germline V gene sequence: CDR1 KGHSH, CDR2 LQKENI. The CDR3 runs 17 residues. Trimming left V 5 bases short and J 0 bases short, with 17 bases between.

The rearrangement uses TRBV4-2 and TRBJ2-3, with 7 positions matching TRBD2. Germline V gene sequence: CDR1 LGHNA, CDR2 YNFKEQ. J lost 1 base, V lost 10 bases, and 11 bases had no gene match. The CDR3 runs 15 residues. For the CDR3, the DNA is TGTGCCATCGGCCCCCGGGACTATCGCACAGATACGCAGTATTTT. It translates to CAIGPRDYRTDTQYF.

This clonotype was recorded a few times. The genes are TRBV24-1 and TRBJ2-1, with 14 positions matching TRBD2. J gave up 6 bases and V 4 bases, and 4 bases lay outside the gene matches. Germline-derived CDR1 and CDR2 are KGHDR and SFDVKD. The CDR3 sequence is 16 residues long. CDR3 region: CATSDTGLAGVNEQFF. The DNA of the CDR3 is TGTGCCACCAGTGACACGGGACTAGCGGGAGTCAATGAGCAGTTCTTC.

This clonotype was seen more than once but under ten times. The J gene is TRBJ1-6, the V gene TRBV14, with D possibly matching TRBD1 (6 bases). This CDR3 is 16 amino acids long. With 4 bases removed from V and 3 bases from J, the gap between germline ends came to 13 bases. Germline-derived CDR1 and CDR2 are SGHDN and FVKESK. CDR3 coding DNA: TGTGCCAGCAGCCCGCGGACAGCCAGCTATAATTCACCCCTCCACTTT. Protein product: CASSPRTASYNSPLHF.

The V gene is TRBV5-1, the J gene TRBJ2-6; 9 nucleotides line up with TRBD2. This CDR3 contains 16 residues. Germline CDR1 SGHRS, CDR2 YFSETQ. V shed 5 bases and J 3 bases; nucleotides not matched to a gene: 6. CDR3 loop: CASSFGTSYGANVLTF. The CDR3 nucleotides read TGCGCCAGCAGTTTTGGGACTAGCTATGGGGCCAACGTCCTGACTTTC. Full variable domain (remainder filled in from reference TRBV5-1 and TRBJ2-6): KAGVTQTPRYLIKTRGQQVTLSCSPISGHRSVSWYQQTPGQGLQFLFEYFSETQRNKGNFPGRFSGRQFSNSRSEMNVSTLELGDSALYLCASSFGTSYGANVLTFGAGSRLTVL.

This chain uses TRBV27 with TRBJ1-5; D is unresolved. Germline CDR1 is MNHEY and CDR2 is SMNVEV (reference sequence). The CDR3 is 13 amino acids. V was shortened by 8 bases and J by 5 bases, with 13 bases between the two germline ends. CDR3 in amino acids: CASRPGVHQPQHF. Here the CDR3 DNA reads TGTGCCAGCCGCCCAGGAGTGCATCAGCCCCAGCATTTT.

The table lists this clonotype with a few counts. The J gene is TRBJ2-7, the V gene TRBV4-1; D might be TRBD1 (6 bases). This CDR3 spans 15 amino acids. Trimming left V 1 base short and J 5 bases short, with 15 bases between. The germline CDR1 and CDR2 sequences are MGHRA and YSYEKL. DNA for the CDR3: TGCGCCAGCAGCCAAGGTGTGTACAGGGCCCACGAGCAGTACTTC. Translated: CASSQGVYRAHEQYF.

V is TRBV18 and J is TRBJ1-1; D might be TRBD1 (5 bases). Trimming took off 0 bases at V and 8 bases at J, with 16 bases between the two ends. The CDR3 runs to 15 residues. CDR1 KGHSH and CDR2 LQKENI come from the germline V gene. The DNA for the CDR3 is TGTGCCAGCTCACCACCGAAGGGACGACAGTTAGAAGCTTTCTTT. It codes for CASSPPKGRQLEAFF.

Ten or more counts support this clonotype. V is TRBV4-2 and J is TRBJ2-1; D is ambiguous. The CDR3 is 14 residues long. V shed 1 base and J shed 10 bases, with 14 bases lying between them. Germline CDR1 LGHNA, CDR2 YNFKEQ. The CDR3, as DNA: TGTGCCAGCAGCCAAGGCCATCTCCTCAACGAGCAGTTCTTC. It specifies CASSQGHLLNEQFF.